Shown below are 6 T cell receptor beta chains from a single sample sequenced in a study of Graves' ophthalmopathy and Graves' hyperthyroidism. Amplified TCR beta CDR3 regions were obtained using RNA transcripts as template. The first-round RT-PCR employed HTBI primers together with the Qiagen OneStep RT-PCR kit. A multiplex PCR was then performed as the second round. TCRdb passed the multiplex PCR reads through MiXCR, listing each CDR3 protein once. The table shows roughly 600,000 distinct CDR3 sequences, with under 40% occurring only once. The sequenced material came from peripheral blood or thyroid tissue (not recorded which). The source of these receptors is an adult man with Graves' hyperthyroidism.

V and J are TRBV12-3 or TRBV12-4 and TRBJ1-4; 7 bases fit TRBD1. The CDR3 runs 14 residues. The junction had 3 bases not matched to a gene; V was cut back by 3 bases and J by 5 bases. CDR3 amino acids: CASSLGDSNEKLFF. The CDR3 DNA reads TGTGCCAGCAGTTTGGGGGACAGCAATGAAAAACTGTTTTTT.

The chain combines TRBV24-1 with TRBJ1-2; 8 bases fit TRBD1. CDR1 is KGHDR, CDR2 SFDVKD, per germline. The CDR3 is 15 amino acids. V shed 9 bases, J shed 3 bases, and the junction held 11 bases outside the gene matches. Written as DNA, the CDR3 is TGTGCCACCTTAGCACGACCAGGGGGCGACTATGGCTACACCTTC. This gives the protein CATLARPGGDYGYTF.

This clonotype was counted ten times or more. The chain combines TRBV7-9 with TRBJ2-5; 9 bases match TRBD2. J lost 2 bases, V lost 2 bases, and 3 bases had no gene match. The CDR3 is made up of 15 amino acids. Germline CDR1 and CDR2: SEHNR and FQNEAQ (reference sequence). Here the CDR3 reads CASSLKTSGQETQYF. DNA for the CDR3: TGTGCCAGCAGCTTAAAGACTAGCGGTCAAGAGACCCAGTACTTC.

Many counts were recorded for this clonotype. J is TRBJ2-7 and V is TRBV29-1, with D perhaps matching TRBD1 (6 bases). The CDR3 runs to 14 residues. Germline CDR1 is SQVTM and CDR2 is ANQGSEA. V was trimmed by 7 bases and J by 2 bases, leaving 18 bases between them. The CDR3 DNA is TGCAGCGGCCTAAGGGACACCGTCACCTACGAGCAGTACTTC. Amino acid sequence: CSGLRDTVTYEQYF.

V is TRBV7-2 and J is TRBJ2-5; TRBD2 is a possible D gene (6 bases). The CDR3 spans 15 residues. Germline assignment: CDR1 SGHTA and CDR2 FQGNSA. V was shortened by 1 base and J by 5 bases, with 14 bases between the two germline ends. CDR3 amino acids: CASSLVRDWEETQYF. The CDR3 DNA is TGTGCCAGCAGCTTAGTCAGGGACTGGGAGGAGACCCAGTACTTC.

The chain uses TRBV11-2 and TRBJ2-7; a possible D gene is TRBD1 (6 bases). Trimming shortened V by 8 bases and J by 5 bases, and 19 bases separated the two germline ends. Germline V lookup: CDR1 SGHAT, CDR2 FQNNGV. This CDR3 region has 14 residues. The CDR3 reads CASSPPHRDDEQYF. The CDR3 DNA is TGTGCCAGCTCACCACCCCACAGGGACGACGAGCAGTACTTC.